Shown below are 8 T cell receptor beta chains from a single sample sequenced in a study of molecular identifiers for immune sequencing clone quantification. TCRdb re-analysed the PCR reads in MiXCR, keeping a single row per CDR3 protein. The data contain roughly 90,000 distinct CDR3 sequences, about 23% of them seen just once; the ten biggest clones take up 0.75% to 0.9%. The sample was naive CD8+ T cells from blood, with Jurkat cell RNA spiked in. Subset of the sample: FACS-sorted CD8+CD4-CCR7+CD45RA+ naive T cells. The origin of the receptors is a human donor in good health. Some libraries in this study had Jurkat cell RNA spiked in.

This clonotype appeared many times. The rearrangement joins TRBV30 to TRBJ2-1; D ambiguous. This CDR3 is built from 12 residues. CDR1 GTSNPN and CDR2 SVGIG come from the germline V gene (reference sequence). Trimming cost V 2 bases and J 6 bases, with 8 bases left between them. The CDR3 nucleotides are TGTGCCTGGAGTATCGCCGGCAATGAGCAGTTCTTC. This translates into CAWSIAGNEQFF.

The chain is built from TRBV29-1 and TRBJ2-3, with D tentatively TRBD2 (5 bases). The CDR3 extends over 14 amino acids. In germline, CDR1 is SQVTM, CDR2 ANQGSEA. V lost 3 bases to trimming and J lost 7 bases, with 17 bases between them. As DNA, the CDR3 is TGCAGCGTTGAGTTTGTCGAGGTCGGGAATACGCAGTATTTT. Translating it yields CSVEFVEVGNTQYF.

Regarding this clonotype: A much bigger clone sits one base away, suggesting this may be a read error. This chain links TRBV5-3 with TRBJ2-5; 7 nucleotides agree with TRBD1. TRBV5-3 is given ORF status, its function remaining uncertain. The CDR3 is 15 amino acids. The CDR3 bases are TGTGCCAGCAGCTTGCGAGGGGGCCCCCAAGAGACCCAGTCCTTC. It is translated as CASSLRGGPQETQSF.

This sequence joins TRBV6-2 or TRBV6-3 and TRBJ2-1, with D possibly TRBD2 on 6 matching bases. Trimming pared 4 bases from V and 0 bases from J, leaving 13 bases between. Looked up from germline, CDR1 is MNHEY and CDR2 is SVGEGT. CDR3 size: 16 residues. DNA of the CDR3: TGTGCCAGCAGTTCCCCGGACGGGAGCTCCTACAATGAGCAGTTCTTC. Amino acids: CASSSPDGSSYNEQFF.

Worth noting for this clonotype: A read error may be the cause here, since a much bigger clone is one base away. The rearrangement joins TRBV7-6 to TRBJ1-6, with unresolved D. V gave up 6 bases and J gave up 0 bases, with 21 bases separating them. Germline V gives CDR1 SGHVS, CDR2 FNYEAQ. The CDR3 extends over 19 amino acids. CDR3 sequence: CASSPRAQSASSYNSPLHF. DNA of the CDR3: TGTGCCAGCAGTCCGCGGGCACAGTCTGCGAGCTCCTATAATTCACCCCTCCACTTT.

This clonotype was detected ten times or more. The rearrangement joins TRBV7-2 to TRBJ2-7; D unclear. This CDR3 has 13 amino acids. Germline CDR1 reads SGHTA; CDR2 reads FQGNSA. The V end was cut by 2 bases, the J end by 3 bases, with 8 bases between. The CDR3 loop reads CASSLRPVYEQYF. CDR3 DNA sequence: TGTGCCAGCAGCTTACGACCAGTCTACGAGCAGTACTTC.

On this clonotype itself: The junction does not match germline at one end; this may be a read error. This chain links TRBV20-1 with TRBJ2-3, with 7 bases lining up with TRBD1. The CDR3 is 16 amino acids. Germline assignment: CDR1 DFQATT and CDR2 SNEGSKA (reference sequence). In DNA form, the CDR3 reads TGCAGTGCTATTCCAATAAGACGGACAGGCACAGATACGCGGTATTTT. Amino acids: CSAIPIRRTGTDTRYF.

This clonotype was recorded many times. The gene calls are TRBV6-2 or TRBV6-3 and TRBJ2-7; D is unresolved. The CDR3 totals 12 residues. V lost 5 bases and J 0 bases, leaving 5 bases between the germline ends. Germline assignment: CDR1 MNHEY and CDR2 SVGEGT. CDR3 region: CASSPSSYEQYF. CDR3 nucleotide sequence: TGTGCCAGCAGTCCAAGCTCCTACGAGCAGTACTTC.